This T cell receptor beta chain was sequenced for a study of identical twins. Template switching added a universal primer site; cDNA carried unique molecular identifiers. Via MiXCR, TCRdb re-called the 5' RACE reads, giving one row per CDR3 protein. Here the sample spans 450,000 to 650,000 distinct CDR3 sequences, around 15% being singletons. Study-wide results and caveats: Modelling approaches yielded underestimates of out-of-frame TCR alpha sharing between monozygotic twins.

This CDR3 is 15 amino acids long. Germline V gene lookup returns CDR1 DFQATT and CDR2 SNEGSKA (reference sequence). V was clipped by 5 bases and J by 4 bases; unmatched bases: 14. This clonotype was seen a few times. Its antigen is still unknown. The same specimen was also included in a second study, on yellow fever vaccine responses in identical twins.

Sequenced input: CD4+ T cells sorted from blood. This clonotype was sampled from a woman under 30 in good health. The chain carries TRBV20-1 and TRBJ2-7; 7 nucleotides line up with TRBD1. The CDR3 protein is CSAQSYGQGVYEQYF. DNA of the CDR3: TGCAGTGCTCAATCTTATGGGCAGGGGGTTTACGAGCAGTACTTC.